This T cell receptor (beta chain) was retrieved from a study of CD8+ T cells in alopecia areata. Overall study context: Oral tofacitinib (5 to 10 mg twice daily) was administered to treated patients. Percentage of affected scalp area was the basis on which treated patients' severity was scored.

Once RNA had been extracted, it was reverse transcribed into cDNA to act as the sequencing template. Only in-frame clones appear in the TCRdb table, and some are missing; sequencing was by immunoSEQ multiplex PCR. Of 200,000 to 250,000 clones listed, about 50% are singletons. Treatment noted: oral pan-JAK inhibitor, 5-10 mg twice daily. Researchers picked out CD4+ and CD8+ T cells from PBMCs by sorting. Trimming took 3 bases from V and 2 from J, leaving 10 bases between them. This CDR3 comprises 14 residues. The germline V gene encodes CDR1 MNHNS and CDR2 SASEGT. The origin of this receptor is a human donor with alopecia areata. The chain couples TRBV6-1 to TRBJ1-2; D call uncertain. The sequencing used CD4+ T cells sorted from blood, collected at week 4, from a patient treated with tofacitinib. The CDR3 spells CASSDIAGNYGYTF. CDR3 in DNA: TGTGCCAGCAGTGATATTGCAGGCAACTATGGCTACACCTTC.